This is a list of T cell receptor beta chains from one sample in a study of cytomegalovirus exposure and HLA in healthy donors. The method was immunoSEQ multiplex PCR; TCRdb's version includes in-frame clones alone and lacks a portion of them. The profile covers over 150,000 clones, with roughly 86% appearing a single time and around 2.1% taken by the ten largest. The sequenced sample consisted of PBMCs. These receptors came from a human donor in good health. CDR3s include the opening cysteine and the closing phenylalanine or tryptophan. A D gene is named only where the DNA matches it firmly. The size entry is marked missing in some rows and otherwise reads once, few, many or a size class.

j_call	v_call	d_call	clone_size	cdr3_aa	cdr3_nt
TRBJ2-1	TRBV29-1	-	-	CSAPVAGLFYNEQFF	TGCAGCGCCCCCGTCGCGGGGTTATTCTACAATGAGCAGTTCTTC
TRBJ2-4	TRBV7-9	TRBD1	-	CASSPDRGLYNIQYF	TGTGCCAGCAGCCCGGACAGGGGGCTGTATAACATTCAGTACTTC
TRBJ2-1	TRBV5-6	-	-	CASSRDWINEQFF	TGTGCCAGCAGCCGGGACTGGATCAATGAGCAGTTCTTC
TRBJ1-5	TRBV7-9	TRBD1	-	CASGQGRVSNQPQHF	TGTGCCAGCGGACAGGGAAGGGTGAGCAATCAGCCCCAGCATTTT
TRBJ2-6	TRBV4-3	-	few	CASSSKGGGTGANVLTF	TGCGCCAGCAGCTCCAAGGGCGGGGGCACTGGGGCCAACGTCCTGACTTTC
TRBJ2-7	TRBV30	TRBD1	-	CAWNARDRGKYEQYF	TGTGCCTGGAACGCGCGGGACAGGGGAAAATACGAGCAGTACTTC
TRBJ1-4	TRBV4-1	TRBD1	-	CASSQVLGQGNEKLFF	TGCGCCAGCAGCCAAGTTCTCGGACAGGGAAACGAAAAACTGTTTTTT
TRBJ2-5	TRBV4-3	TRBD2	-	CASSHLAGVLETQYF	TGCGCCAGCAGCCACTTAGCGGGGGTTCTTGAGACCCAGTACTTC
TRBJ1-1	TRBV9	TRBD1	-	CASSVQTGGTEAFF	TGTGCCAGCAGCGTACAGACAGGGGGCACTGAAGCTTTCTTT
TRBJ1-3	TRBV21-1	-	-	CASSKASLGRSGNTIYF	TGTGCCAGCAGCAAAGCCAGTCTAGGGAGATCTGGAAACACCATATATTTT
TRBJ2-5	TRBV7-9	TRBD2	-	CASSSGLAGRETQYF	TGTGCCAGCAGCTCAGGACTAGCGGGAAGGGAGACCCAGTACTTC
TRBJ2-1	TRBV4-3	-	-	CASSQEASSYNEQFF	TGCGCCAGCAGCCAAGAAGCGAGCTCCTACAATGAGCAGTTCTTC
TRBJ2-1	TRBV5-4	TRBD1	-	CASSSGQTTYNEQFF	TGTGCCAGCAGCTCGGGACAGACCACATACAATGAGCAGTTCTTC
TRBJ1-1	TRBV30	-	once	CAWSVLEGNTEAFF	TGTGCCTGGAGTGTACTTGAGGGGAACACTGAAGCTTTCTTT
TRBJ1-1	TRBV29-1	TRBD1	-	CSVVVRGRLNTEAFF	TGCAGCGTTGTGGTCAGGGGGCGTTTGAACACTGAAGCTTTCTTT
TRBJ1-4	TRBV5-1	-	few	CASSVGAGEKLFF	TGCGCCAGCAGTGTAGGGGCAGGGGAAAAACTGTTTTTT
TRBJ1-3	TRBV6-5	-	-	CASSQRGFGNTIYF	TGTGCCAGCAGTCAAAGGGGGTTTGGAAACACCATATATTTT
TRBJ2-7	TRBV5-1	-	-	CASSLQTGTYEQYF	TGCGCCAGCAGCTTACAGACCGGTACCTACGAGCAGTACTTC
TRBJ2-5	TRBV10-3	TRBD2	once	CAISESPTSGAETQYF	TGTGCCATCAGTGAGTCCCCTACTAGCGGGGCAGAGACCCAGTACTTC
TRBJ2-7	TRBV5-1	TRBD2	-	CASSLGPVRTSPGEQYF	TGCGCCAGCAGCTTGGGACCTGTTCGGACTAGTCCTGGGGAGCAGTACTTC
TRBJ2-1	TRBV4-1	TRBD1	-	CASSQDQGDSIYNEQFF	TGCGCCAGCAGCCAAGATCAAGGGGACAGCATTTACAATGAGCAGTTCTTC
TRBJ2-2	TRBV14	-	-	CASSQGVANTGELFF	TGTGCCAGCAGCCAAGGTGTAGCGAACACCGGGGAGCTGTTTTTT
TRBJ2-7	TRBV5-6	-	-	CASSLRGIYEQYF	TGTGCCAGCAGCCTCCGCGGGATCTACGAGCAGTACTTC
TRBJ1-1	TRBV9	-	few	CASSVDQGHTEAFF	TGTGCCAGCAGCGTAGATCAGGGCCACACTGAAGCTTTCTTT
TRBJ2-2	TRBV7-3	TRBD1	-	CASSLETSDRAAGELFF	TGTGCCAGCAGCTTAGAGACCTCTGACAGGGCGGCAGGGGAGCTGTTTTTT
TRBJ2-3	TRBV4-2	-	-	CASSQDIAPLPLRGTSTDTQYF	TGTGCCAGCAGCCAAGATATCGCCCCGCTACCGCTACGGGGGACCTCCACAGATACGCAGTATTTT
TRBJ2-5	TRBV5-4	TRBD2	-	CASSPIAGGETQYF	TGTGCCAGCAGCCCAATAGCGGGGGGGGAGACCCAGTACTTC
TRBJ2-7	TRBV28	TRBD2	-	CASSLYGGGSYEQYF	TGTGCCAGCAGTTTATATGGGGGAGGGTCCTACGAGCAGTACTTC
TRBJ1-2	TRBV11-1	-	-	CASSFGGGYGYTF	TGTGCCAGCAGCTTCGGGGGAGGTTATGGCTACACCTTC
TRBJ1-3	TRBV5-1	-	-	CASSLQGFENTIYF	TGCGCCAGCAGCCTACAGGGATTTGAAAACACCATATATTTT
TRBJ2-7	TRBV20-1	-	-	CSARVGGPQYF	TGCAGTGCTAGAGTGGGGGGACCCCAGTACTTC
TRBJ2-7	TRBV28	-	-	CASSLMGRLYEQYF	TGTGCCAGCAGTTTAATGGGGCGTCTCTACGAGCAGTACTTC
TRBJ1-1	TRBV5-1	-	-	CASSLVLGAGEAFF	TGCGCCAGCAGCTTGGTGTTAGGGGCTGGTGAAGCTTTCTTT
TRBJ2-7	TRBV7-6	-	-	CASSLAPGSFYEQYF	TGTGCCAGCAGCTTAGCGCCCGGGAGTTTCTACGAGCAGTACTTC
TRBJ1-1	TRBV15	-	few	CATSRAGMGAGPAFF	TGTGCCACCAGCAGAGCGGGAATGGGGGCAGGGCCGGCTTTCTTT
TRBJ1-2	TRBV2	TRBD1	-	CASNLLQGAEGYTF	TGTGCCAGCAATTTACTTCAGGGGGCTGAAGGCTACACCTTC
TRBJ1-2	TRBV11-2	-	-	CASSLDRVYGYTF	TGTGCCAGCAGCTTAGACAGGGTCTATGGCTACACCTTC
TRBJ2-6	TRBV4-1	-	-	CASSQKSVGSGANVLTF	TGCGCCAGCAGCCAAAAAAGCGTTGGCTCTGGGGCCAACGTCCTGACTTTC
TRBJ1-2	TRBV28	-	-	CASSFQVDYGYTF	TGTGCCAGCAGTTTTCAGGTGGACTATGGCTACACCTTC
TRBJ2-5	TRBV20-1	-	few	CSAGRALQYF	TGCAGTGCTGGGCGGGCGCTCCAGTACTTC
TRBJ2-1	TRBV25-1	-	-	CASSEWRGTYNEQFF	TGTGCCAGCAGTGAATGGCGGGGAACCTACAATGAGCAGTTCTTC
TRBJ2-5	TRBV7-9	TRBD2	-	CASSLEGLAALYF	TGTGCCAGCAGCTTAGAGGGACTAGCGGCGCTGTACTTC
TRBJ2-7	TRBV5-6	-	few	CASSLGAGVGEQYF	TGTGCCAGCAGCTTGGGGGCAGGGGTCGGCGAGCAGTACTTC